This TCR beta chain was captured by sequencing in a study of OX40 agonist ivuxolimab in advanced cancers. For the study at large: Patients were treated with ivuxolimab, an agonistic anti-OX40 (CD134) antibody. Enrollees could have had prior anti-PD-1, anti-PD-L1 or anti-CTLA-4 therapy, which more than 30% had received.

About this clone: Its cognate antigen is unknown. Likely a read error: the CDR3 ends without its conserved phenylalanine or tryptophan.

This CDR3 has 16 amino acids. Germline loops: CDR1 SGHTA, CDR2 FQGNSA. V was clipped by 2 bases and J by 6 bases, with 14 bases between them. Clones were sequenced by immunoSEQ multiplex PCR, and TCRdb holds only the in-frame ones, with some missing. This table holds about 91,000 clones, around 88% found once. Blood specimens came from baseline, cycle 4 day 1, and cycle 7 day 1. Study-level points and caveats: No antigen was identified for the clonally expanded peripheral T cells.

The source was CD4+ or CD8+ T cells sorted from blood, collected in a trial of the OX40 agonist ivuxolimab. The TCR was taken from an adult with an advanced solid tumor such as melanoma, head and neck, liver or kidney cancer. This chain uses TRBV7-2 with TRBJ1-6, with D possibly being TRBD1 (6 bases). This CDR3 is CASSLRPGGSNSPLHL. The CDR3 DNA follows: TGTGCCAGCAGCTTACGTCCTGGGGGCTCTAATTCACCCCTCCACCTT.